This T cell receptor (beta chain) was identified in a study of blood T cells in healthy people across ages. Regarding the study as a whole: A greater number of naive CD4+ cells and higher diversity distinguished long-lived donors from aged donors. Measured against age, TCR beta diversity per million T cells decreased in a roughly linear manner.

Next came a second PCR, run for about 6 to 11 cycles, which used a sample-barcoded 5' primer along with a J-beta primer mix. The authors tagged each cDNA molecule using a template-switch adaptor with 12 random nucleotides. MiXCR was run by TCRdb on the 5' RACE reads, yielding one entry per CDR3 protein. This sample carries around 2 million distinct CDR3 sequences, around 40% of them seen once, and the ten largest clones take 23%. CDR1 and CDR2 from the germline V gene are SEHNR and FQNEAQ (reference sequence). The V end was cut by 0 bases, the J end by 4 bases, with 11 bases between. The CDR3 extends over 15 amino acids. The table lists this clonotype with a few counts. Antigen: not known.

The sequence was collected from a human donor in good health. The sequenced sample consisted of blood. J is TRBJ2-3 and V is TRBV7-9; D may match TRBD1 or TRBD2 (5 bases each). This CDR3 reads CASSLAHSGPDTQYF. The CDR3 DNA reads TGTGCCAGCAGCTTAGCCCATTCGGGGCCAGATACGCAGTATTTT. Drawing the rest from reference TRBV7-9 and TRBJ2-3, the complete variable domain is DTGVSQNPRHKITKRGQNVTFRCDPISEHNRLYWYRQTLGQGPEFLTYFQNEAQLEKSRLLSDRFSAERPKGSFSTLEIQRTEQGDSAMYLCASSLAHSGPDTQYFGPGTRLTVL.